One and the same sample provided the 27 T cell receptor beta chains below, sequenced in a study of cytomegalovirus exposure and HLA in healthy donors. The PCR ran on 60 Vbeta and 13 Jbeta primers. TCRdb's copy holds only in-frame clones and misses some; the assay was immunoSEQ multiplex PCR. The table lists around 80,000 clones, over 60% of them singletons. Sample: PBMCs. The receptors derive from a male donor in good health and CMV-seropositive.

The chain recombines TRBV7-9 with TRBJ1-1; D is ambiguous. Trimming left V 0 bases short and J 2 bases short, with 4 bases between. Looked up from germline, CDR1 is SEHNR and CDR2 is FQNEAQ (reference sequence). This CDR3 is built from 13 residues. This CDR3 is CASSLAANTEAFF. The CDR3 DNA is TGTGCCAGCAGCTTAGCGGCAAACACTGAAGCTTTCTTT.

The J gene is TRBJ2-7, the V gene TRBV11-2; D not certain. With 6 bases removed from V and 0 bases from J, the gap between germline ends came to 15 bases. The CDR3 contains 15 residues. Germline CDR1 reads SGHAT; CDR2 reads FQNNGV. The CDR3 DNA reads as TGTGCCAGCAGTCCAATGGGCCAGTCCTCCTACGAGCAGTACTTC. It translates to CASSPMGQSSYEQYF.

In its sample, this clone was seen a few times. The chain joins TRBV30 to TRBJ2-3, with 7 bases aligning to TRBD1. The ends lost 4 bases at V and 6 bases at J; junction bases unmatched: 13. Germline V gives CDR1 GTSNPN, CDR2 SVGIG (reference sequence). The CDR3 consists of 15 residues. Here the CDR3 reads CAWITTGVGADTQYF. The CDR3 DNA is TGTGCCTGGATCACTACAGGGGTGGGAGCGGATACGCAGTATTTT. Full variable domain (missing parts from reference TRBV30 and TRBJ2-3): SQTIHQWPATLVQPVGSPLSLECTVEGTSNPNLYWYRQAAGRGLQLLFYSVGIGQISSEVPQNLSASRPQDRQFILSSKKLLLSDSGFYLCAWITTGVGADTQYFGPGTRLTVL.

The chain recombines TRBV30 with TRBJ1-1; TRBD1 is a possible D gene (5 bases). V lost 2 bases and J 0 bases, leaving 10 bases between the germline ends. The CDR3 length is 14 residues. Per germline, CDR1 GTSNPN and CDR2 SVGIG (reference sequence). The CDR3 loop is CAWSKGALNTEAFF. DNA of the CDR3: TGTGCCTGGAGTAAAGGGGCCTTGAACACTGAAGCTTTCTTT.

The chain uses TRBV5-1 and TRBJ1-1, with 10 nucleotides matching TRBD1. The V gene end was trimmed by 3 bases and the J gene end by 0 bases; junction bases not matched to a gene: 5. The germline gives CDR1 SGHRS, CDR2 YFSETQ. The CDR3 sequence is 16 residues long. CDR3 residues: CASSSGTGVMNTEAFF. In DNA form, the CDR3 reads TGCGCCAGCAGCTCCGGGACAGGGGTTATGAACACTGAAGCTTTCTTT.

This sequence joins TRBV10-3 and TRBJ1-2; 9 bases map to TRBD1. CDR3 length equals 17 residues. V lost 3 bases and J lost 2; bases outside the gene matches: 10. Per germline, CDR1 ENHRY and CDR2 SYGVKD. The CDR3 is CAISDPGQGFENYGYTF. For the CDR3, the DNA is TGTGCCATCAGTGACCCCGGACAGGGGTTCGAGAACTATGGCTACACCTTC.

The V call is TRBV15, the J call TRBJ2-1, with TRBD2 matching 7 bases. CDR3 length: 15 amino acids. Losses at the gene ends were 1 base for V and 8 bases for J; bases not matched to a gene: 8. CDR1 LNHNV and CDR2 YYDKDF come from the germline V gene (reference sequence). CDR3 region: CATSRGGRSVDEQFF. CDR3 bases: TGTGCCACCAGCAGAGGCGGGAGAAGCGTGGATGAGCAGTTCTTC.

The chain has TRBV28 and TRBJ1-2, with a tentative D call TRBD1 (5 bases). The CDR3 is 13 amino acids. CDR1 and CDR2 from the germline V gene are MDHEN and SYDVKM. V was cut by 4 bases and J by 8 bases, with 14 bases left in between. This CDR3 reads CASSSQGLGGYTF. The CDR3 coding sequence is TGTGCCAGCAGTTCCCAGGGCCTCGGAGGCTACACCTTC.

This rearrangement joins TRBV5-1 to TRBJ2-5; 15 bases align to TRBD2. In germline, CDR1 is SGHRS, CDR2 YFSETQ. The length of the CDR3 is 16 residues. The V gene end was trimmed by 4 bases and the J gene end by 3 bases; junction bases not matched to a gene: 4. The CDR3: CASSTGLAGGEETQYF. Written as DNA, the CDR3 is TGCGCCAGCAGCACGGGACTAGCGGGAGGTGAAGAGACCCAGTACTTC.

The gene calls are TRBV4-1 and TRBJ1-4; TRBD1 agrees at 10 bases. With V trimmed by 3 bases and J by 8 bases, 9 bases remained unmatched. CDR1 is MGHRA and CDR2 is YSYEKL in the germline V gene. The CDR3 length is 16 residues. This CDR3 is CASSQVPGQGNEKLFF. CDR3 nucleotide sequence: TGCGCCAGCAGCCAGGTGCCGGGACAGGGGAACGAAAAACTGTTTTTT.

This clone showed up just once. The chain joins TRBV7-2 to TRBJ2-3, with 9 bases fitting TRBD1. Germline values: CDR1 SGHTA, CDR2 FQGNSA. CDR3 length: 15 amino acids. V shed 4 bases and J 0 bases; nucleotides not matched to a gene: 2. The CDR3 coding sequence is TGTGCCAGCAGCTCCGGGACAGGGAGCACAGATACGCAGTATTTT. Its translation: CASSSGTGSTDTQYF.

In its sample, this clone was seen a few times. The CDR3 region has the DNA TGTGCCAGCAGCCGTGGAGGGAAGGATGACACTGAAGCTTTCTTT. Amino acids: CASSRGGKDDTEAFF. J is TRBJ1-1 and V is TRBV28; D remains unclear. V lost 6 bases to trimming and J lost 3 bases, with 17 bases between them. Germline CDR1 is MDHEN and CDR2 is SYDVKM. The CDR3 is 15 amino acids. Combining the CDR3 with reference TRBV28 and TRBJ1-1 gives the whole variable domain DVKVTQSSRYLVKRTGEKVFLECVQDMDHENMFWYRQDPGLGLRLIYFSYDVKMKEKGDIPEGYSVSREKKERFSLILESASTNQTSMYLCASSRGGKDDTEAFFGQGTRLTVV.

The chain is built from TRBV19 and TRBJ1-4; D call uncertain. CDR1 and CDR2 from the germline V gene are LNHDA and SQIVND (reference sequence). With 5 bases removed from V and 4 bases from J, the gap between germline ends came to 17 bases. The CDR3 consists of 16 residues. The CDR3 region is CASSVLKALRNEKLFF. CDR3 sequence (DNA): TGTGCCAGTAGTGTCCTTAAAGCGCTTCGTAATGAAAAACTGTTTTTT.

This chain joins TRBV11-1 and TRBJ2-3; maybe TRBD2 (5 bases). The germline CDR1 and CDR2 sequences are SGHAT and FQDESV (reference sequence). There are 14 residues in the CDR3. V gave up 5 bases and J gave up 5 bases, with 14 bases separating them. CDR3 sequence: CASSPGIAEDTQYF. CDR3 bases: TGTGCCAGCAGCCCCGGGATCGCGGAAGATACGCAGTATTTT. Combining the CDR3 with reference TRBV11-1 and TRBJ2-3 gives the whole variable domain EAEVAQSPRYKITEKSQAVAFWCDPISGHATLYWYRQILGQGPELLVQFQDESVVDDSQLPKDRFSAERLKGVDSTLKIQPAELGDSAMYLCASSPGIAEDTQYFGPGTRLTVL.

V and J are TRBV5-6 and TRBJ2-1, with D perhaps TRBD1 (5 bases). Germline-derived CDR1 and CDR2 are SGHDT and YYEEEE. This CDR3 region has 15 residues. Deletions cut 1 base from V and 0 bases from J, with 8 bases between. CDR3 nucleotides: TGTGCCAGCAGCTTGTTTGACAGCTCCTACAATGAGCAGTTCTTC. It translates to CASSLFDSSYNEQFF.

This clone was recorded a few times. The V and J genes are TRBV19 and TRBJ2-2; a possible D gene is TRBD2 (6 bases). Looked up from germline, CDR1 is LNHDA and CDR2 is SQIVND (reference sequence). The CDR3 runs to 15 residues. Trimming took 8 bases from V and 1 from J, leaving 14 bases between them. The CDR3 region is CASLPGLGNTGELFF. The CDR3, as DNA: TGTGCCAGTCTACCGGGACTTGGGAACACCGGGGAGCTGTTTTTT. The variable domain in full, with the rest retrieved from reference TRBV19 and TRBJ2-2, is DGGITQSPKYLFRKEGQNVTLSCEQNLNHDAMYWYRQDPGQGLRLIYYSQIVNDFQKGDIAEGYSVSREKKESFPLTVTSAQKNPTAFYLCASLPGLGNTGELFFGEGSRLTVL.

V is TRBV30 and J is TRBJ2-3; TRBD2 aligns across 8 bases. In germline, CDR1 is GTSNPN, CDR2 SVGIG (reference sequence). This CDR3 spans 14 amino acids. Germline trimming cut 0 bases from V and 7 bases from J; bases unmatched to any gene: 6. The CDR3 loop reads CAWSVPGGAHTQYF. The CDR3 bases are TGTGCCTGGAGTGTACCGGGAGGGGCTCATACGCAGTATTTT.

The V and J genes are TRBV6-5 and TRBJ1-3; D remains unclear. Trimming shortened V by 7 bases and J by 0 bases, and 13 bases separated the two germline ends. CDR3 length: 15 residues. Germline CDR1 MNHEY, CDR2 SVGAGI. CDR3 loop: CASILTLSSGNTIYF. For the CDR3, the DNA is TGTGCCAGCATTCTAACCCTTAGCTCTGGAAACACCATATATTTT.

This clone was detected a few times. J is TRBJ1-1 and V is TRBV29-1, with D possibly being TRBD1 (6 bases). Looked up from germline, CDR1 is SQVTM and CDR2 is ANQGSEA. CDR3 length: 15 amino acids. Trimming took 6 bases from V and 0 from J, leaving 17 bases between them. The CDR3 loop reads CSVPSAGAMNTEAFF. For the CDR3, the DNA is TGCAGCGTCCCTTCCGCAGGGGCTATGAACACTGAAGCTTTCTTT. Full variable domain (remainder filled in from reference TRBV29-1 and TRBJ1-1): SAVISQKPSRDICQRGTSLTIQCQVDSQVTMMFWYRQQPGQSLTLIATANQGSEATYESGFVIDKFPISRPNLTFSTLTVSNMSPEDSSIYLCSVPSAGAMNTEAFFGQGTRLTVV.

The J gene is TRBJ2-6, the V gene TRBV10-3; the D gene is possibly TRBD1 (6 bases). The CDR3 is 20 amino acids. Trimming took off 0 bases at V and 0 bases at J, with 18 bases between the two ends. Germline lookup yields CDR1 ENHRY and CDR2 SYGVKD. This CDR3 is CAISESILRTVSSGANVLTF. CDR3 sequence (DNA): TGTGCCATCAGTGAGTCGATCTTACGGACAGTTAGCTCTGGGGCCAACGTCCTGACTTTC.

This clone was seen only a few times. The CDR3 nucleotides are TGTGCCTGGAGCCCCCTGGGGATAGCGGGAGGCGAGCAGTACTTC. Its protein is CAWSPLGIAGGEQYF. This sequence joins TRBV30 and TRBJ2-7, with 10 positions matching TRBD2. CDR3 size: 15 residues. Germline trimming cut 3 bases from V and 6 bases from J; bases unmatched to any gene: 11. Germline V lookup: CDR1 GTSNPN, CDR2 SVGIG (reference sequence). Full variable domain (remainder filled in from reference TRBV30 and TRBJ2-7): SQTIHQWPATLVQPVGSPLSLECTVEGTSNPNLYWYRQAAGRGLQLLFYSVGIGQISSEVPQNLSASRPQDRQFILSSKKLLLSDSGFYLCAWSPLGIAGGEQYFGPGTRLTVT.

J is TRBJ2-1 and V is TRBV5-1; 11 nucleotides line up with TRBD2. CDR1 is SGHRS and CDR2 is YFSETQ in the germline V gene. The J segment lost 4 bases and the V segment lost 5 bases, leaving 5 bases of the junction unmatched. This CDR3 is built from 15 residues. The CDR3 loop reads CASSQTSGTYNEQFF. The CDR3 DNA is TGCGCCAGCAGTCAGACTAGCGGGACATACAATGAGCAGTTCTTC. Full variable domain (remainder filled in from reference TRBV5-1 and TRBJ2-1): KAGVTQTPRYLIKTRGQQVTLSCSPISGHRSVSWYQQTPGQGLQFLFEYFSETQRNKGNFPGRFSGRQFSNSRSEMNVSTLELGDSALYLCASSQTSGTYNEQFFGPGTRLTVL.

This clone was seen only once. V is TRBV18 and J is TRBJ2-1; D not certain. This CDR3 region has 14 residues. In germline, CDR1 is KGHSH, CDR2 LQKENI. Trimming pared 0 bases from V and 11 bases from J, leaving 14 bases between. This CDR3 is CASSPPTSTRQQFF. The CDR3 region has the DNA TGTGCCAGCTCACCACCAACCTCCACCAGGCAGCAGTTCTTC. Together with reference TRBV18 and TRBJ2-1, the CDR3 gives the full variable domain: NAGVMQNPRHLVRRRGQEARLRCSPMKGHSHVYWYRQLPEEGLKFMVYLQKENIIDESGMPKERFSAEFPKEGPSILRIQQVVRGDSAAYFCASSPPTSTRQQFFGPGTRLTVL.

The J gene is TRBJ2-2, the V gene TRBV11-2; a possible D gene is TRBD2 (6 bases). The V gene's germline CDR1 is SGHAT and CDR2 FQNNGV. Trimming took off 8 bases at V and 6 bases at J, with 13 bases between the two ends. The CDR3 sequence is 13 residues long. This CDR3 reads CASALGRSGELFF. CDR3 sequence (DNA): TGTGCCAGCGCTTTAGGGAGGTCCGGGGAGCTGTTTTTT.

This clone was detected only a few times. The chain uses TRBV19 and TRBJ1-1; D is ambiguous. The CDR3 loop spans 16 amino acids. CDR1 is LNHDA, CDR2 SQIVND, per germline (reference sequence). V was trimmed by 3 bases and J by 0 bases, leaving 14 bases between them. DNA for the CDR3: TGTGCCAGTAGTATCCCTTCCGCGGCATTGAACACTGAAGCTTTCTTT. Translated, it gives CASSIPSAALNTEAFF.

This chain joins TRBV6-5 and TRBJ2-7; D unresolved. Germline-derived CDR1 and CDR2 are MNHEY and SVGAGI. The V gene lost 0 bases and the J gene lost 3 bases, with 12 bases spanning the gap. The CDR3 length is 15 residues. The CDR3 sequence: CASSYSRLNFYEQYF. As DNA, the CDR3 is TGTGCCAGCAGTTACTCGAGGCTGAACTTCTACGAGCAGTACTTC.

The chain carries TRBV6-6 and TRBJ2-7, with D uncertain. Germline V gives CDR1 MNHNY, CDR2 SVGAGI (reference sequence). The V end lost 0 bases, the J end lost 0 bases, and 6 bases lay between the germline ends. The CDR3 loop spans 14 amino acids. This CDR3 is CASSYSEFSYEQYF. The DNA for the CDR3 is TGTGCCAGCAGTTACTCGGAGTTCTCCTACGAGCAGTACTTC.